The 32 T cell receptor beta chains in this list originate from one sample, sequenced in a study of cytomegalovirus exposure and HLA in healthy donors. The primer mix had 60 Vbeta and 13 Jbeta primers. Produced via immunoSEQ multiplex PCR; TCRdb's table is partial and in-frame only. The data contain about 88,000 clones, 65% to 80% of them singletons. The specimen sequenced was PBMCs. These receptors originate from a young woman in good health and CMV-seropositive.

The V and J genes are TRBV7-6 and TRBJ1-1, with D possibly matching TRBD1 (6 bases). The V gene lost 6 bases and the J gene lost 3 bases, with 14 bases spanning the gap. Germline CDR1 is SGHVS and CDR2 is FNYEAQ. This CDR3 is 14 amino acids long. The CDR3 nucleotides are TGTGCCAGCAGACCCACAGGGATGCACACTGAAGCTTTCTTT. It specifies CASRPTGMHTEAFF.

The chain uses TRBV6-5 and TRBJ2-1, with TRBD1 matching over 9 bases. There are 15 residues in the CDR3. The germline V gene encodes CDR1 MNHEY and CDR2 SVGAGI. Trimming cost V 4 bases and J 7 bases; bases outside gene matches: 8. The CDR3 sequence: CASSFRQGVNNEQFF. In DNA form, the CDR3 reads TGTGCCAGCAGTTTTAGACAGGGGGTCAATAATGAGCAGTTCTTC.

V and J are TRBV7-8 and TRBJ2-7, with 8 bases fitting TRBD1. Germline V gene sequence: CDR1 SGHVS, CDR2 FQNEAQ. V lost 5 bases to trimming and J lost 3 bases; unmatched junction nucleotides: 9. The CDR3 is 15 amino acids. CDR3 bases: TGTGCCAGCAGCCTTTCACGGACAGGGAACTACGAGCAGTACTTC. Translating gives CASSLSRTGNYEQYF.

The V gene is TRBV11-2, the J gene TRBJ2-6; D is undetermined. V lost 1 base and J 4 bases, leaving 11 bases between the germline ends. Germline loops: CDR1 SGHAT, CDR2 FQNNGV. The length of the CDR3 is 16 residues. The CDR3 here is CASSLGPQQGANVLTF. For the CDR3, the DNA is TGTGCCAGCAGCTTAGGGCCCCAACAAGGGGCCAACGTCCTGACTTTC.

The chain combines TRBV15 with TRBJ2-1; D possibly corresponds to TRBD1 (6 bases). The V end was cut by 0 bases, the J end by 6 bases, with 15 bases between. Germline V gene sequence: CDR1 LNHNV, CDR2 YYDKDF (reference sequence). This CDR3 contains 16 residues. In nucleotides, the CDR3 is TGTGCCACCAGCAGAGATGGGACACCCAGAGGCAATGAGCAGTTCTTC. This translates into CATSRDGTPRGNEQFF.

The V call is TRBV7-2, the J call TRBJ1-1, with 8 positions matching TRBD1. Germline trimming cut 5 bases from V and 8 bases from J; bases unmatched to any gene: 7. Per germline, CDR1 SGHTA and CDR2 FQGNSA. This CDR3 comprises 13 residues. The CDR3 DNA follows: TGTGCCAGCAGCCGAGGACGGGACAGGGAAGCTTTCTTT. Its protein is CASSRGRDREAFF.

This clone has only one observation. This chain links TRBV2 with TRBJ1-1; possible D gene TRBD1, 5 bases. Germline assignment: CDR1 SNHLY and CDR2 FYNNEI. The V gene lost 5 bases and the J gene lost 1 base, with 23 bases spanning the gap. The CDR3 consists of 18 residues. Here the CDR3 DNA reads TGTGCCAGCAGTCGGACAAGCACGGGGGTTAAGTCGAACACTGAAGCTTTCTTT. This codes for CASSRTSTGVKSNTEAFF.

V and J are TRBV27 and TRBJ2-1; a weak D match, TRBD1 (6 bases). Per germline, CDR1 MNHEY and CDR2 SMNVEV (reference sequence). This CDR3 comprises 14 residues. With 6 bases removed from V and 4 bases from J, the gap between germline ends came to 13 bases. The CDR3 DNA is TGTGCCAGCAGGCCTGGAACAGGGTACAATGAGCAGTTCTTC. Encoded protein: CASRPGTGYNEQFF.

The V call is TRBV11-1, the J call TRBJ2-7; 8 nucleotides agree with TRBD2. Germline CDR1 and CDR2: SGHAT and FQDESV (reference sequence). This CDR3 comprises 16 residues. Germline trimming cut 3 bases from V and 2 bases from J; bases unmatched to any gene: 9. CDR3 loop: CASSFKGSGGPYEQYF. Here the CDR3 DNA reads TGTGCCAGCAGCTTTAAAGGGTCGGGGGGGCCCTACGAGCAGTACTTC.

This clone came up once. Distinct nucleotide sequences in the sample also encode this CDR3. The CDR3 protein is CASSLGTSGVTYEQYF. The CDR3 DNA sequence: TGTGCCAGCAGCTTAGGGACTAGCGGGGTCACCTACGAGCAGTACTTC. The chain is built from TRBV7-2 and TRBJ2-7, with TRBD2 matching 12 bases. J was trimmed by 2 bases and V by 1 base; bases with no gene match: 3. The CDR3 is 16 amino acids. The germline V gene encodes CDR1 SGHTA and CDR2 FQGNSA.

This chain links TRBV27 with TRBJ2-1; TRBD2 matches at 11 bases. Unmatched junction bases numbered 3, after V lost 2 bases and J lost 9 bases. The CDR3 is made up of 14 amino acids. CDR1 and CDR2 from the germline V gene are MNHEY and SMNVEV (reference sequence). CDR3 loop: CASSLTSGGTEQFF. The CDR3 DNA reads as TGTGCCAGCAGTTTAACTAGCGGGGGTACTGAGCAGTTCTTC.

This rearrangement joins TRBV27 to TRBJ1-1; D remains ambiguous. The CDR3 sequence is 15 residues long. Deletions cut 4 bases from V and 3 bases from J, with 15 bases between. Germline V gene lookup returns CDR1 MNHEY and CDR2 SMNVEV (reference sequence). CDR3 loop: CASSSGSGTYTEAFF. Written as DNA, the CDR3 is TGTGCCAGCAGTTCCGGGTCTGGAACGTACACTGAAGCTTTCTTT.

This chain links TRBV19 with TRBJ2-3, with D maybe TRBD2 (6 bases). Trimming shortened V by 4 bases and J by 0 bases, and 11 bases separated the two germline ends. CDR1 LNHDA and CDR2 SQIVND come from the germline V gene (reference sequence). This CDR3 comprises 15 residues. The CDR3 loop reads CASSTPGTSTDTQYF. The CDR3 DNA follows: TGTGCCAGTAGTACCCCGGGGACTAGCACAGATACGCAGTATTTT.

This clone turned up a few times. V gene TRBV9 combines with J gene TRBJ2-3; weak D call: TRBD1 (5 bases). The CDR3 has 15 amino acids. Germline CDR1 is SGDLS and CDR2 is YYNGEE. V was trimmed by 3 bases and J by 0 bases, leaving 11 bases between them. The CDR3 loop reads CASSAQVSSTDTQYF. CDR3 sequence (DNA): TGTGCCAGCAGCGCACAGGTCTCGAGCACAGATACGCAGTATTTT.

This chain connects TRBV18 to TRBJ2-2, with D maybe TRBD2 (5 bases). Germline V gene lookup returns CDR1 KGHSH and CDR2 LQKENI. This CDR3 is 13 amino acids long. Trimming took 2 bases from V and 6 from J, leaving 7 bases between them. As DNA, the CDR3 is TGTGCCAGCTCACCATGGGAGTCCGGGGAGCTGTTTTTT. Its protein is CASSPWESGELFF.

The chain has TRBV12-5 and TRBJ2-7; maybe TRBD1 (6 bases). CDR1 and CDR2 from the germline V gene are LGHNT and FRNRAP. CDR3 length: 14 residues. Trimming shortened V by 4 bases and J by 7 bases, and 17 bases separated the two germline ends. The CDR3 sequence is CASGSQGRAEEQYF. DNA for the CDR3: TGTGCTAGTGGTTCGCAGGGGCGCGCTGAGGAGCAGTACTTC. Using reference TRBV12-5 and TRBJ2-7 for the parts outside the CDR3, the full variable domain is DARVTQTPRHKVTEMGQEVTMRCQPILGHNTVFWYRQTMMQGLELLAYFRNRAPLDDSGMPKDRFSAEMPDATLATLKIQPSEPRDSAVYFCASGSQGRAEEQYFGPGTRLTVT.

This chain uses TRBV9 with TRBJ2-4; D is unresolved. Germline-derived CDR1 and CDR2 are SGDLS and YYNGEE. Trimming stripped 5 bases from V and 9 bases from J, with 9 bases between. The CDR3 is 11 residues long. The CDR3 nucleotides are TGTGCCAGCAGTACCTCCGGCATTCAGTACTTC. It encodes CASSTSGIQYF. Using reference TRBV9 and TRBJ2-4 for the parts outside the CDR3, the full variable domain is DSGVTQTPKHLITATGQRVTLRCSPRSGDLSVYWYQQSLDQGLQFLIQYYNGEERAKGNILERFSAQQFPDLHSELNLSSLELGDSALYFCASSTSGIQYFGAGTRLSVL.

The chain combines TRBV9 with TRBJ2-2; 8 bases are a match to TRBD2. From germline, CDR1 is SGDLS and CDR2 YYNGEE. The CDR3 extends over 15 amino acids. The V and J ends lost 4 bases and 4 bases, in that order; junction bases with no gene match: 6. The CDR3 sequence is CASSRTGGLTGELFF. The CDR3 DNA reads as TGTGCCAGCAGCCGAACGGGGGGGCTCACCGGGGAGCTGTTTTTT.

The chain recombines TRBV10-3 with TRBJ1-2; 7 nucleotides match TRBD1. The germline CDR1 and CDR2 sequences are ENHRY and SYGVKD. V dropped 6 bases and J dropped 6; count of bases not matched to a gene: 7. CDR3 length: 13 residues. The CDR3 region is CAISADRTNGYTF. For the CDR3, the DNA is TGTGCCATCAGCGCGGACAGGACTAATGGCTACACCTTC.

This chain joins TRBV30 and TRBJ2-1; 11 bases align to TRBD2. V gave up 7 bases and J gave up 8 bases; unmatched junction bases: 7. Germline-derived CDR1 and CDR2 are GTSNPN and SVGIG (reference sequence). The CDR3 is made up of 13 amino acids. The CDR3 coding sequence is TGTGCCTTACTAGCGGGAGTTGGCGATGAGCAGTTCTTC. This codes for CALLAGVGDEQFF.

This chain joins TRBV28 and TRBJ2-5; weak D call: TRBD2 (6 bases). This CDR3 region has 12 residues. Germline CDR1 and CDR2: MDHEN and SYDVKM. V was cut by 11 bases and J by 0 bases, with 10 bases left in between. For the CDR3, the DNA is TGTGCCGTGGGGGGTAACCAAGAGACCCAGTACTTC. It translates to CAVGGNQETQYF. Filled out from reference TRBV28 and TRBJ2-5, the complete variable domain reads DVKVTQSSRYLVKRTGEKVFLECVQDMDHENMFWYRQDPGLGLRLIYFSYDVKMKEKGDIPEGYSVSREKKERFSLILESASTNQTSMYLCAVGGNQETQYFGPGTRLLVL.

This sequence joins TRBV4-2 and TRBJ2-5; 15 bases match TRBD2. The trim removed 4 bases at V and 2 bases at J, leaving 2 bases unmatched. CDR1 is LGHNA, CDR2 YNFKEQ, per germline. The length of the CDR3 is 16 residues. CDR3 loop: CASSLGTSGGQETQYF. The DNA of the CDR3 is TGTGCCAGCAGCCTCGGGACTAGCGGGGGGCAAGAGACCCAGTACTTC.

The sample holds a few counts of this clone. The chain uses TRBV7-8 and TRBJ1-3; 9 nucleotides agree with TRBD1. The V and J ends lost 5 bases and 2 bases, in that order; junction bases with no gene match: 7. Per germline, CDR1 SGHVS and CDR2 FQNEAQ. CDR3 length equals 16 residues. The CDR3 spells CASSTTGGLAGNTIYF. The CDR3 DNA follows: TGTGCCAGCAGCACGACAGGGGGACTAGCTGGAAACACCATATATTTT. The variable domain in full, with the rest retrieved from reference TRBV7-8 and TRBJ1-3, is GAGVSQSPRYKVAKRGQDVALRCDPISGHVSLFWYQQALGQGPEFLTYFQNEAQLDKSGLPSDRFFAERPEGSVSTLKIQRTQQEDSAVYLCASSTTGGLAGNTIYFGEGSWLTVV.

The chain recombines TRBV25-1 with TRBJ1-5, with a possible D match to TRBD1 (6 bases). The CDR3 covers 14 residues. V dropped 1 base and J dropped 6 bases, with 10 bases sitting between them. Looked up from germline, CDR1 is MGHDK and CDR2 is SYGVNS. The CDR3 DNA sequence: TGTGCCAGCAGTGAATGGGGGCCGGGTCAGCCCCAGCATTTT. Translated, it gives CASSEWGPGQPQHF. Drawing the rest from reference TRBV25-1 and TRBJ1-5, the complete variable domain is EADIYQTPRYLVIGTGKKITLECSQTMGHDKMYWYQQDPGMELHLIHYSYGVNSTEKGDLSSESTVSRIRTEHFPLTLESARPSHTSQYLCASSEWGPGQPQHFGDGTRLSIL.

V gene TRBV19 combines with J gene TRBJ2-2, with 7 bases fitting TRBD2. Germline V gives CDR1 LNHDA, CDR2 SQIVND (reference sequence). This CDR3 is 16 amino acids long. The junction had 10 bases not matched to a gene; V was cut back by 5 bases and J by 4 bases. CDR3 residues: CASSSLLRGGTGELFF. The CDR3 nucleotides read TGTGCCAGTAGTTCCCTACTTCGCGGGGGCACCGGGGAGCTGTTTTTT.

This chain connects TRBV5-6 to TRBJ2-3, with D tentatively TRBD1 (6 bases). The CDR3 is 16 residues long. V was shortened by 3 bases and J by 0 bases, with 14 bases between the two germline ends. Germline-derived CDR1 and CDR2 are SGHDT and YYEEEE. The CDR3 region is CASSSQPGQSTDTQYF. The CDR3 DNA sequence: TGTGCCAGCAGCTCCCAACCGGGACAAAGCACAGATACGCAGTATTTT.

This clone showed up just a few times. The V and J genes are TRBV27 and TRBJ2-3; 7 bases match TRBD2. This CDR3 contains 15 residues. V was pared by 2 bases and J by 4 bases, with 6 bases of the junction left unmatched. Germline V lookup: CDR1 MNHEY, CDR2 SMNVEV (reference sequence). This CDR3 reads CASSLGGRAPDTQYF. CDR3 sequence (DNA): TGTGCCAGCAGTTTAGGTGGGAGGGCCCCAGATACGCAGTATTTT.

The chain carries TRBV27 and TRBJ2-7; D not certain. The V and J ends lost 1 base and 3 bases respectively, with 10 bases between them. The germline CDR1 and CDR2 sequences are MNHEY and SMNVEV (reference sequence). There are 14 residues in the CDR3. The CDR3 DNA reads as TGTGCCAGCAGTTTATGGCGGAGTAACTACGAGCAGTACTTC. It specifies CASSLWRSNYEQYF.

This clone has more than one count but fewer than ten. CDR3 sequence reads: CASTERQTYEQYF. CDR3 nucleotide sequence: TGTGCCAGCACCGAGCGGCAAACCTACGAGCAGTACTTC. The chain recombines TRBV6-1 with TRBJ2-7, with a weak D call TRBD2 (5 bases). In germline, CDR1 is MNHNS, CDR2 SASEGT. The V end lost 7 bases, the J end lost 2 bases, and 12 bases lay between the germline ends. The CDR3 totals 13 residues.

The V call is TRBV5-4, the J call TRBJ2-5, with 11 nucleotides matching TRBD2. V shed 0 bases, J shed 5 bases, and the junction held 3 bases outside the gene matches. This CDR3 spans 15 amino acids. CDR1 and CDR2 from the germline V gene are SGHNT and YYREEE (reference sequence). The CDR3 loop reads CASSLGLAGGETQYF. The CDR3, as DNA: TGTGCCAGCAGCTTGGGGCTAGCGGGAGGTGAGACCCAGTACTTC.

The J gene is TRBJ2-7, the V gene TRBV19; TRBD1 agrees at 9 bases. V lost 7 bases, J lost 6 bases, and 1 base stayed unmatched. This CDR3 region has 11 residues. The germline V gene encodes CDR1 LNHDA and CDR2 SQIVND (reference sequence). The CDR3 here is CASKTGGEQYF. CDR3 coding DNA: TGTGCCAGTAAGACAGGGGGCGAGCAGTACTTC.

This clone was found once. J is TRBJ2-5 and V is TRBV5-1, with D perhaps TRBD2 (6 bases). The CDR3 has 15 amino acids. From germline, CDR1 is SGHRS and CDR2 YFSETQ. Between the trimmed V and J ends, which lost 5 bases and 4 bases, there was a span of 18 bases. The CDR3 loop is CASRPTGEVGETQYF. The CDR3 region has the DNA TGCGCCAGCAGACCGACGGGGGAAGTAGGAGAGACCCAGTACTTC. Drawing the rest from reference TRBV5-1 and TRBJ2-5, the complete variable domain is KAGVTQTPRYLIKTRGQQVTLSCSPISGHRSVSWYQQTPGQGLQFLFEYFSETQRNKGNFPGRFSGRQFSNSRSEMNVSTLELGDSALYLCASRPTGEVGETQYFGPGTRLLVL.